This TCR beta chain was identified in a study of cytomegalovirus exposure and HLA in healthy donors. About the research overall: Inside one of the first data releases sat some 85 million unique TCRs taken from HLA-typed donors.

The CDR3 has 15 residues. Germline lookup yields CDR1 SNHLY and CDR2 FYNNEI. Trimming pared 6 bases from V and 3 bases from J, leaving 17 bases between. The PCR had 60 Vbeta and 13 Jbeta primers. Data came from immunoSEQ multiplex PCR; TCRdb stores just in-frame clones and leaves some out. The sample lists 90,000 or so clones; roughly 80% were seen once. A word on this clone: Antigen specificity is unknown.

Broader study findings: Reportedly, fewer N-insertions than the roughly 700-donor mean appeared in an Asian-associated ancestry cluster in a later analysis. Several top significant clusters appeared, in a later analysis, to be linked to common viral pathogens.

Sequencing was carried out using PBMCs. This receptor was identified in a man between 45 and 60 years old in good health and CMV-seropositive. The chain links TRBV2 to TRBJ2-5, with D perhaps matching TRBD1 (6 bases). CDR3 protein: CASRPPTGPEETQYF. DNA for the CDR3: TGTGCCAGCAGGCCCCCCACAGGGCCCGAAGAGACCCAGTACTTC.